This T cell receptor (beta chain) comes out of a study of tumor and adjacent non-tumor tissue in lung cancer. For the study at large: The cohort had 12 adenocarcinoma, a couple of squamous cell and 1 small cell patients.

TCRbeta libraries were built with three rounds of nested PCR, modified from ARM-PCR. Each CDR3 protein gets one entry after TCRdb re-called the multiplex PCR reads with MiXCR. This table holds approximately 90,000 distinct CDR3 sequences, around two thirds found once. V gave up 7 bases and J gave up 5 bases, with 12 bases separating them. The germline CDR1 and CDR2 sequences are MNHNS and SASEGT. The CDR3 is 13 amino acids. This clonotype was counted ten times or more. The antigen is undetermined. RNA was extracted from bulk tissue without any cell sorting. Donors were chemotherapy-naive, newly diagnosed lung cancer surgical patients in China, August–late 2014. General observations from the study: Significantly higher TCR diversity was found in tumor than normal lung. Top 100 clones took a larger repertoire share in normal lung.

Sequenced: lung tumor tissue. The chain recombines TRBV6-1 with TRBJ1-5; D is possibly TRBD1 (5 bases). This clonotype was obtained from a man aged 65 to 85 with non-small cell lung cancer. CDR3 nucleotides: TGTGCCAGCAAAGGCAGGGATTATCAGCCCCAGCATTTT. Translating gives CASKGRDYQPQHF.